The clone carrying this TCR beta chain has more than one count but fewer than ten. These data originate in a study of T cells after yellow fever vaccination. With 5 bases removed from V and 0 bases from J, the gap between germline ends came to 9 bases. The CDR3 consists of 13 residues. The germline gives CDR1 DFQATT, CDR2 SNEGSKA (reference sequence). Each CDR3 protein is one row after TCRdb ran MiXCR on the 5' RACE reads. Seen here are about 350,000 distinct CDR3 sequences, approximately 4% observed once, and the top ten hold around 24%. The V and J genes are TRBV20-1 and TRBJ2-3; maybe TRBD2 (5 bases). The sequencing here drew on PBMCs, taken 5 days after the yellow fever booster vaccination. The clonotype originates from a young man who received the YFV17D yellow fever vaccine. The CDR3 here is CSALWTSTDTQYF. The CDR3, as DNA: TGCAGTGCTCTCTGGACTAGCACAGATACGCAGTATTTT.